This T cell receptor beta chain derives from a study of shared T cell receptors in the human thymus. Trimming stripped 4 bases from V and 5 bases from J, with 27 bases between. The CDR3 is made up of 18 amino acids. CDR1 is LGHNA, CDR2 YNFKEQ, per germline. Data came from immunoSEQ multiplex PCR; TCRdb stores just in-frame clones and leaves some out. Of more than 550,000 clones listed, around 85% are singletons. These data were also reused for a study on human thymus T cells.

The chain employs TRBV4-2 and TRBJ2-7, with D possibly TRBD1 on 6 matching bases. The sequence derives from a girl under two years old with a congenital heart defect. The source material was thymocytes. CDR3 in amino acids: CASSRRTPEGRGKNEQYF. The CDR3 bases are TGTGCCAGCAGCCGCCGAACACCTGAGGGCAGGGGCAAGAACGAGCAGTACTTC.